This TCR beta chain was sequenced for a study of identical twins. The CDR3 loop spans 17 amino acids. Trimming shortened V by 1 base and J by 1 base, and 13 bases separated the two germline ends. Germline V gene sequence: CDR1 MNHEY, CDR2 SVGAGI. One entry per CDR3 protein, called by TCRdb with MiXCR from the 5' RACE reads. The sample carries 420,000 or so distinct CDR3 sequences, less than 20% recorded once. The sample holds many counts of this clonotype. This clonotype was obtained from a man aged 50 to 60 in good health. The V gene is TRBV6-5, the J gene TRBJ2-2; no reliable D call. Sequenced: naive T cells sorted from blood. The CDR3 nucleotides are TGTGCCAGCAGTTACTTGTCGGGTCGGCAGAACACCGGGGAGCTGTTTTTT. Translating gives CASSYLSGRQNTGELFF.